This is a list of T cell receptor beta chains from one sample in a study of blood T cell repertoires in COVID-19. TCRdb's copy holds only in-frame clones and misses some; the assay was immunoSEQ multiplex PCR. This sample yields 230,000 or so clones, of which about 85% are seen a single time; around 2.6% belongs to the top ten. Sample: PBMCs or T cells enriched from blood (not recorded which). These receptors were obtained from a woman in her thirties who had recovered from COVID-19. Both conserved end residues are part of each CDR3. Fields, in order: V gene, J gene, D gene, CDR3 protein. A D gene is named only where the DNA matches it firmly.

TRBV4-1	TRBJ1-6	-	CASSQVLRDTNNSPLHF
TRBV6-5	TRBJ1-2	-	CASSPTGFGYTF
TRBV14	TRBJ2-3	-	CASSQGRVYTDTQYF
TRBV5-4	TRBJ2-5	-	CASSLGGGARETQYF
TRBV5-4	TRBJ1-2	-	CASSLNTGDVYGYTF
TRBV20-1	TRBJ2-7	TRBD2	CSASFFLSGRSYEQYF
TRBV6-5	TRBJ1-5	-	CASRRYSNQPQHF
TRBV5-4	TRBJ1-1	TRBD1	CASSRALRDSMNTEAFF
TRBV7-9	TRBJ1-2	TRBD1	CASSAPDNRQGVGNYGYTF
TRBV6-2/TRBV6-3	TRBJ2-2	-	CASSYSRALATGELFF
TRBV5-1	TRBJ1-2	-	CASSALGTGFTNYGYTF
TRBV9	TRBJ1-6	TRBD1	CASSGPGQDNSPLHF
TRBV6-5	TRBJ2-1	-	CATATQAYNEQFF
TRBV5-6	TRBJ1-1	-	CASSPYRAGDTEAFF
TRBV7-9	TRBJ1-1	-	CASTRARVNTEAFF
TRBV7-9	TRBJ1-4	TRBD1	CASSLAGQGESEKLFF
TRBV7-3	TRBJ2-5	TRBD2	CASSQTPRLAGEETQYF
TRBV9	TRBJ1-2	-	CASSELGEGLRGYTF
TRBV9	TRBJ2-7	-	CASSPTGKDEQYF
TRBV4-3	TRBJ2-2	-	CASSQEAATGELFF
TRBV10-3	TRBJ2-7	TRBD2	CAISSVPGLAGGREQYF
TRBV27	TRBJ1-2	-	CASKPGIGTPYYGYTF
TRBV27	TRBJ1-5	-	CASSLSAGLEVGQPQHF
TRBV25-1	TRBJ1-1	-	CASSGSDSEAFF
TRBV5-1	TRBJ2-7	TRBD2	CASSWTLAGGIYEQYF
TRBV5-4	TRBJ1-2	TRBD1	CASSLSLSGGYYGYTF
TRBV19	TRBJ2-7	-	CASSIGTDRQGSSYEQYF
TRBV27	TRBJ2-2	TRBD2	CASRLAGGITGELFF
TRBV6-6	TRBJ1-6	TRBD1	CASSYSDRAGSPLHF
TRBV5-1	TRBJ1-4	TRBD1	CASRDRGNEKLFF
TRBV7-8	TRBJ2-2	-	CASSLRGGNTGELFF
TRBV7-2	TRBJ2-1	TRBD2	CASSQRGGRYNEQFF
TRBV6-2/TRBV6-3	TRBJ2-5	TRBD2	CASSHQTSAGGAETQYF
TRBV11-2	TRBJ1-4	TRBD1	CASSKTQGATNEKLFF
TRBV21-1	TRBJ2-1	-	CASSKDCSGGAENEQFF
TRBV4-1	TRBJ1-2	TRBD1	CASSGSRQGSHGYTF
TRBV9	TRBJ1-1	TRBD1	CASSVTGTVNTEAFF
TRBV5-6	TRBJ1-5	TRBD1	CASSLLTGADQPQHF
TRBV5-7	TRBJ2-3	TRBD2	CASSLSTGTSGGPTDTQYF
TRBV7-6	TRBJ1-5	TRBD1	CASSSGTGSNQPQHF
TRBV19	TRBJ1-1	TRBD1	CASSLTGGVTEAFF
TRBV4-1	TRBJ1-6	TRBD1	CASSQTGAYTYNSPLHF
TRBV7-9	TRBJ2-3	-	CASNIQGGWSDTQYF
TRBV14	TRBJ1-6	-	CASSQDSNSPLHF
TRBV28	TRBJ1-5	-	CASSLSLTDQPQHF
TRBV4-3	TRBJ2-1	TRBD2	CASSQDRAGGPLGEQFF
TRBV3-1/TRBV3-2	TRBJ1-1	-	CASSQVSETGKAFF
TRBV14	TRBJ1-4	TRBD1	CASSPGQGRKLFF
TRBV21-1	TRBJ1-1	-	CASRRAREFVEAFF
TRBV7-2	TRBJ2-2	TRBD2	CASSLGGARELFF
TRBV5-6	TRBJ2-7	-	CASGRLEGGYEQYF
TRBV14	TRBJ1-2	-	CASSQDRRGGDYGYTF
TRBV7-2	TRBJ2-5	-	CASSLGGQPTVSQYF
TRBV4-2	TRBJ2-3	-	CASSQEVRGTDTQYF
TRBV5-5	TRBJ2-3	TRBD1	CASRPRQGATDTQYF
TRBV6-4	TRBJ2-3	TRBD2	CASSLLAGVSDTQYF
TRBV4-1	TRBJ2-1	-	CASSQLGTSPNEQFF